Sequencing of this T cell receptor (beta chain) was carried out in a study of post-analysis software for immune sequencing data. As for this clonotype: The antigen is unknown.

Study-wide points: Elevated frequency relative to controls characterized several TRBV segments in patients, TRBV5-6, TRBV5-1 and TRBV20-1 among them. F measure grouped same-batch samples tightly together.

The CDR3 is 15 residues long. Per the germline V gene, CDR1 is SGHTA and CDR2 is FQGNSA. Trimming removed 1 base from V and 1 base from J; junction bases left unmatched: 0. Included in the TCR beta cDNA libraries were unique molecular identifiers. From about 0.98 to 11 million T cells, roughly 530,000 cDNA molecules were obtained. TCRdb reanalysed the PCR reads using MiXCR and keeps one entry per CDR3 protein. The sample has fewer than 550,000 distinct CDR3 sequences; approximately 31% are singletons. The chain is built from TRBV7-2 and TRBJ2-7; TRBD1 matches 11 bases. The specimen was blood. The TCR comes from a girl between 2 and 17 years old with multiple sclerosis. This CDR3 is CASSLGDRGSYEQYF. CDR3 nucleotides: TGTGCCAGCAGCTTAGGGGACAGGGGGTCCTACGAGCAGTACTTC.